This entry features one T cell receptor (beta chain) sequence. No antigen is known for it. The sample is drawn from a study of post-analysis software for immune sequencing data. Study overall: Several disease courses (relapsing-remitting, secondary progressive and progressive-relapsing) of multiple sclerosis were included.

The CDR3 totals 15 residues. Deletions cut 4 bases from V and 6 bases from J, with 18 bases between. Unique molecular identifiers tagged the TCR beta cDNA libraries. Researchers reported 400,000 to 550,000 cDNA molecules coming from roughly 1 to 10 million T cells. MiXCR, applied by TCRdb to the PCR reads, yields one record per CDR3 protein. The profile shows roughly 540,000 distinct CDR3 sequences, around a third of them singletons. Findings and limits, study-wide: Multiple sclerosis patients had significantly lower normalized Chao1 diversity than controls. Samples from one preparation batch, clustered by F measure, grouped strongly together. TRBV segments more frequent in patients than in controls numbered a few and included TRBV5-6, TRBV5-1 and TRBV20-1.

The V and J genes are TRBV12-3 or TRBV12-4 and TRBJ1-2; a possible D gene is TRBD1 (5 bases). The receptor's source is a girl aged 2 to 17 with multiple sclerosis. Specimen: blood. The CDR3 sequence: CASSSTTGSWDGYTF. The CDR3 DNA sequence: TGTGCCAGCAGTTCGACAACAGGTTCTTGGGATGGCTACACCTTC.